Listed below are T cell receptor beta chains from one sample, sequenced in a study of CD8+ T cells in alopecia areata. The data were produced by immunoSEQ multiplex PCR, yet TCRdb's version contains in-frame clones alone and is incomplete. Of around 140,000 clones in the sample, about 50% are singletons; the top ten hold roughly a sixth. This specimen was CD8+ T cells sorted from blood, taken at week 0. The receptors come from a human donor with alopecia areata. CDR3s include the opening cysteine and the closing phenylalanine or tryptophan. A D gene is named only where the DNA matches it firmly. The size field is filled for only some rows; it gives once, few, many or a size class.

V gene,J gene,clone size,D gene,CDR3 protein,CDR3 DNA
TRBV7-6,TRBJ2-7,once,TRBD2,CASSPGTSGASYEQYF,TGTGCCAGCAGCCCAGGGACTAGCGGGGCCTCCTACGAGCAGTACTTC
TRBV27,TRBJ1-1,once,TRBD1,CASSVDRGTEAFF,TGTGCCAGCAGTGTCGACAGGGGCACTGAAGCTTTCTTT
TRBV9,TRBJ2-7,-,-,CASSLWGRDEQYF,TGTGCCAGTTCCCTTTGGGGGCGGGACGAGCAGTACTTC
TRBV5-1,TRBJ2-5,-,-,CASSLRRGQETQYF,TGCGCCAGCAGCTTGAGAAGGGGCCAAGAGACCCAGTACTTC
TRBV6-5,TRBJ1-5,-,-,CASREGGQPQHF,TGTGCCAGCAGGGAGGGGGGTCAGCCCCAGCATTTT
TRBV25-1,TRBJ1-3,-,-,CASSGGASGNTIYF,TGTGCCAGCAGTGGGGGGGCCTCTGGAAACACCATATATTTT
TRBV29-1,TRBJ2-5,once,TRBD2,CSVVARGGLETQYF,TGCAGCGTTGTGGCGCGGGGGGGGCTAGAGACCCAGTACTTC
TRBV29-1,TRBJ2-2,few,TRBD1,CSVEDGTGMNTGELFF,TGCAGCGTTGAGGACGGGACAGGGATGAACACCGGGGAGCTGTTTTTT
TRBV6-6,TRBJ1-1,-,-,CASSWAAGNTEAFF,TGTGCCAGCAGCTGGGCGGCAGGGAACACTGAAGCTTTCTTT
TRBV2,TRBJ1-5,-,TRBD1,CASDRGYSNQPQHF,TGTGCCAGCGACAGGGGGTATAGCAATCAGCCCCAGCATTTT
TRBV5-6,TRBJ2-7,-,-,CASSGTPNYEQYF,TGTGCCAGCAGCGGAACGCCCAACTACGAGCAGTACTTC
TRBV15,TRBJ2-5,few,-,CATSFHRDQPLETQYF,TGTGCCACCAGCTTCCACCGGGACCAGCCTTTAGAGACCCAGTACTTC
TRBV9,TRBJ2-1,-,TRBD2,CASSVDSGGYNEQFF,TGTGCCAGCAGCGTAGATAGCGGGGGATACAATGAGCAGTTCTTC
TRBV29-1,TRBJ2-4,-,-,CSVEGDVAKNIQYF,TGCAGCGTGGAGGGGGACGTTGCCAAAAACATTCAGTACTTC
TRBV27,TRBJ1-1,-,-,CASSFNGGRAEAFF,TGTGCCAGCAGTTTTAACGGGGGTAGAGCTGAAGCTTTCTTT
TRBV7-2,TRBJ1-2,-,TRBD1,CASSLRSQGGYYGYTF,TGTGCCAGCAGCTTAAGGAGCCAGGGGGGCTACTATGGCTACACCTTC
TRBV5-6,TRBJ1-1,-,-,CASNHLEGSGAFF,TGTGCCAGCAACCATCTGGAAGGGTCTGGAGCTTTCTTT
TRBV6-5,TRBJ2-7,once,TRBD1,CASSYSSQGYEQYF,TGTGCCAGCAGTTACTCGTCACAGGGGTACGAGCAGTACTTC
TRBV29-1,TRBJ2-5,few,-,CSVWGGGETQYF,TGCAGCGTTTGGGGCGGGGGCGAGACCCAGTACTTC
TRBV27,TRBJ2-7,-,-,CASSLGMSYEQYF,TGTGCCAGCAGTTTAGGGATGAGCTACGAGCAGTACTTC
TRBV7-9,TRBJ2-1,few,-,CASSPGVVYNEQFF,TGTGCCAGCAGCCCTGGGGTAGTATACAATGAGCAGTTCTTC
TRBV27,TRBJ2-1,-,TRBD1,CASSLPAGTGKNEQFF,TGTGCCAGCAGTTTGCCGGCCGGGACAGGGAAAAATGAGCAGTTCTTC
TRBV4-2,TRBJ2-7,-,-,CASSQYGDTYYEQYF,TGTGCCAGCAGCCAATATGGGGACACTTACTACGAGCAGTACTTC
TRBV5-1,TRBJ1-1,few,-,CASSFGGITEAFF,TGCGCCAGCAGCTTCGGAGGGATCACTGAAGCTTTCTTT
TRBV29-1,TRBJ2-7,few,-,CSVLVLAHTYEQYF,TGCAGCGTTTTGGTGTTGGCACACACCTACGAGCAGTACTTC
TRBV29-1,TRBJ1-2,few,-,CSVIQGHGYTF,TGCAGCGTTATCCAGGGGCATGGCTACACCTTC
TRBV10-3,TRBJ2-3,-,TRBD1,CAISRDRPTDTQYF,TGTGCCATCTCCAGGGACAGGCCAACAGATACGCAGTATTTT
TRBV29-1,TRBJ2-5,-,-,CSVEDQGQEETQYF,TGCAGCGTTGAAGATCAAGGGCAGGAAGAGACCCAGTACTTC
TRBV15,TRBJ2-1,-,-,CATSGGDDSYNEQFF,TGTGCCACCAGCGGAGGGGACGATTCCTACAATGAGCAGTTCTTC
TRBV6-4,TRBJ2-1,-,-,CASSDSGGGNEQFF,TGTGCCAGCAGTGACTCGGGGGGAGGAAATGAGCAGTTCTTC
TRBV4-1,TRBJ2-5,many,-,CASSQERGYETQYF,TGCGCCAGCAGCCAAGAACGAGGGTACGAGACCCAGTACTTC
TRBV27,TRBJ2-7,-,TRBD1,CASRDRGNEQYF,TGTGCCAGCAGGGACAGGGGTAACGAGCAGTACTTC
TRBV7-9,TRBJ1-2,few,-,CASSSRDPGYGYTF,TGTGCCAGCAGCTCCCGGGACCCGGGGTATGGCTACACCTTC
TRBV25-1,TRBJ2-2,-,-,CASSGGSHTGELFF,TGTGCCAGCAGTGGAGGGAGTCACACCGGGGAGCTGTTTTTT
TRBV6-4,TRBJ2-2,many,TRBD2,CASSDGTSTGELFF,TGTGCCAGCAGTGACGGGACTAGCACCGGGGAGCTGTTTTTT
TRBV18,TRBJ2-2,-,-,CASSPPSIFYLNTGELFF,TGTGCCAGCTCGCCGCCCAGTATCTTTTACCTGAACACCGGGGAGCTGTTTTTT
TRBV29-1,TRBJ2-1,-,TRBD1,CSAHPGQGGEQFF,TGCAGCGCCCATCCCGGACAGGGTGGAGAGCAGTTCTTC
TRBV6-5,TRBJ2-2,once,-,CASSSQPDVTGELFF,TGTGCCAGCAGTTCCCAACCGGACGTCACCGGGGAGCTGTTTTTT
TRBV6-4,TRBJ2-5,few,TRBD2,CASSELAGAQETQYF,TGTGCCAGCAGTGAATTAGCGGGGGCCCAAGAGACCCAGTACTTC
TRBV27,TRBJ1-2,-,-,CASSVSAGEAAYGYTF,TGTGCCAGCAGTGTATCGGCTGGGGAAGCGGCCTATGGCTACACCTTC
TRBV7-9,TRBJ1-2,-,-,CASNRPTGDGYTF,TGTGCCAGCAACCGACCGACAGGTGACGGCTACACCTTC
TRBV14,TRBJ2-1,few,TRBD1,CASSQPWTGRHEQFF,TGTGCCAGCAGCCAGCCGTGGACAGGGAGACATGAGCAGTTCTTC
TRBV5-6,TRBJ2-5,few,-,CASSLRLAETQYF,TGTGCCAGCAGCCTCAGGCTAGCAGAGACCCAGTACTTC
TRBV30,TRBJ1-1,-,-,CAFQDDNTEAFF,TGTGCCTTCCAGGACGACAACACTGAAGCTTTCTTT